This T cell receptor (beta chain) was identified in a study of somatic mutations in cytotoxic T cells in rheumatoid arthritis. Turning to the study itself: Sorting by flow gave nearly 100% purity for some V beta antibody-stained T-cell populations, including V beta1+ cells sequenced for TCRB.

This CDR3 region has 13 residues. CDR1 and CDR2 (germline): MDHEN, SYDVKM. V was shortened by 7 bases and J by 3 bases, with 10 bases between the two germline ends. Findings of the study overall: More than 20% of CD8+ cells belonged to the largest clone in 8 of 65 patients.

As for this clone: As yet, its antigen is unknown.

Isolating CD4+ and CD8+ cells involved positive magnetic bead selection on an AutoMACS. Their purity was then checked by flow cytometry. The data were produced by immunoSEQ multiplex PCR, yet TCRdb's version contains in-frame clones alone and is incomplete. The data contain about 14,000 clones, about three quarters of them singletons. The chain recombines TRBV28 with TRBJ1-5; D unresolved. Sequencing was performed on CD8+ T cells sorted from blood. This clonotype was sampled from an adult with rheumatoid arthritis. For the CDR3, the DNA is TGTGCCAGCACGCTCCGTGCCAATCAGCCCCAGCATTTT. This codes for CASTLRANQPQHF.